This T cell receptor (beta chain) is from a study of OX40 agonist ivuxolimab in advanced cancers. V lost 5 bases, J lost 9 bases, and 3 bases stayed unmatched. Germline V gene data show CDR1 as SNHLY and CDR2 as FYNNEI. The CDR3 covers 13 residues. The study's findings and limits: In the 0.1-3.0 mg/kg groups, partial responders showed among the lowest expansion.

Profiled with immunoSEQ multiplex PCR; TCRdb holds only in-frame clones, not every one. The profile shows roughly 60,000 clones, about 89% of them singletons. A word on this clone: Its antigen is not identified.

This sequence originates from an adult with an advanced solid tumor such as melanoma, head and neck, liver or kidney cancer. The chain couples TRBV2 to TRBJ2-1, with 11 bases aligning to TRBD2. The sequences come from CD4+ or CD8+ T cells sorted from blood, collected in a trial of the OX40 agonist ivuxolimab. CDR3 amino acids: CASSPGLAGEQFF. The DNA of the CDR3 is TGTGCCAGCAGTCCCGGACTAGCGGGTGAGCAGTTCTTC.